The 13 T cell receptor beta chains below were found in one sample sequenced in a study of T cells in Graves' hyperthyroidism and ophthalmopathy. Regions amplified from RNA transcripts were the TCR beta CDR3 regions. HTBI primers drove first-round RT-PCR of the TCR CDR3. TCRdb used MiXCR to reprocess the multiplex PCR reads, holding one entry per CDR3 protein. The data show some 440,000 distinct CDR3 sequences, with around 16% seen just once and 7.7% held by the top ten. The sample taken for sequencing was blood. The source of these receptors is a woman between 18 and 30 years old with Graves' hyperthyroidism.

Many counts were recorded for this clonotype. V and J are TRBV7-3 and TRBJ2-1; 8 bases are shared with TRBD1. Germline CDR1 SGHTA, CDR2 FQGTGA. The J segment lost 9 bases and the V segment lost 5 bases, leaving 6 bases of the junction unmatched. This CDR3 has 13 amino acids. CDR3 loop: CASSPQGAIEQFF. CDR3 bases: TGTGCCAGCAGCCCTCAGGGGGCAATTGAGCAGTTCTTC.

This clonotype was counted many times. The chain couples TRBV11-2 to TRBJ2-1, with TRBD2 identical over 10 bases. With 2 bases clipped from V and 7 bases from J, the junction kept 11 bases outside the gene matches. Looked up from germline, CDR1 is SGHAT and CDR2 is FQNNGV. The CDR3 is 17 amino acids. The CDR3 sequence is CASSLSFSGGRKNEQFF. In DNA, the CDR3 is TGTGCCAGCAGCTTAAGTTTTAGCGGGGGGCGGAAGAATGAGCAGTTCTTC.

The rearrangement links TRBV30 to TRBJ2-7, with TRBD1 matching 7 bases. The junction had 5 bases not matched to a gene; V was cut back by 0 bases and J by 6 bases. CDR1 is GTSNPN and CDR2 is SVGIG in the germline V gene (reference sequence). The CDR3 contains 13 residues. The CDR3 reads CAWSVQGFGEQYF. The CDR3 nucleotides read TGTGCCTGGAGTGTACAGGGGTTCGGCGAGCAGTACTTC.

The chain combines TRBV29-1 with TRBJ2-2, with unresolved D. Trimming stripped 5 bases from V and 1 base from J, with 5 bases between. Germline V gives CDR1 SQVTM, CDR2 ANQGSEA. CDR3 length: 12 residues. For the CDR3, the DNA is TGCAGCGTTACGCAGAACACCGGGGAGCTGTTTTTT. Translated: CSVTQNTGELFF.

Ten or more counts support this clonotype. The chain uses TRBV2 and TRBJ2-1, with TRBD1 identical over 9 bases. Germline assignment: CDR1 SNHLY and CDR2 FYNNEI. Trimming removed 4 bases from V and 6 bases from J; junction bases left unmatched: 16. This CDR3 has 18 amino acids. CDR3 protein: CASSGRDPGTGKFNEQFF. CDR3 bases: TGTGCCAGCAGTGGGAGAGATCCCGGGACAGGGAAGTTCAATGAGCAGTTCTTC.

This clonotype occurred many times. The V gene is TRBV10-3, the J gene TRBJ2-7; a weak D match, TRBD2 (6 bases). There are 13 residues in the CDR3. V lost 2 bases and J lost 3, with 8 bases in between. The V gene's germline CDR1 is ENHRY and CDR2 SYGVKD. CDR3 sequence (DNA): TGTGCCATCAGTGAGCGGGAGAGCTACGAGCAGTACTTC. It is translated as CAISERESYEQYF.

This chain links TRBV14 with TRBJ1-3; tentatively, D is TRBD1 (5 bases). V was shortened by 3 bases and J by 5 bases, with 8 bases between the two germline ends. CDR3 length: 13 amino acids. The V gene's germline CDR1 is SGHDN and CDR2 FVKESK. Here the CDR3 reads CASSQGTRNTIYF. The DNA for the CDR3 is TGTGCCAGCAGCCAGGGGACTCGAAACACCATATATTTT.

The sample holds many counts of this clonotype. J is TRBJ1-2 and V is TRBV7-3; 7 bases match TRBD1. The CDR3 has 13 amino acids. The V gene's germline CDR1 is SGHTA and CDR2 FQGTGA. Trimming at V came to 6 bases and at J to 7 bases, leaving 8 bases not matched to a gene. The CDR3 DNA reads TGTGCCAGCAGTTGGACAGGAGGTAGTGGCTACACCTTC. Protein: CASSWTGGSGYTF.

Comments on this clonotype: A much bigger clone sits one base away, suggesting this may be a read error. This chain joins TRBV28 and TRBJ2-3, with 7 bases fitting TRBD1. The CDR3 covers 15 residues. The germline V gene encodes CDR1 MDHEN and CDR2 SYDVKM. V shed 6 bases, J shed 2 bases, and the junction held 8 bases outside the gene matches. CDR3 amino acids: CASRSGTEDTDTQYF. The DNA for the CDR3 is TGTGCCAGCAGGAGTGGGACAGAAGACACAGATACGCAGTATTTT.

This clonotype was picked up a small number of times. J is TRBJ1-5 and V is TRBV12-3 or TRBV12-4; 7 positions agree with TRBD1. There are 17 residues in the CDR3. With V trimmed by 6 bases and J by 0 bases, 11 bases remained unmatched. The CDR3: CASSFQRDSYSNQPQHF. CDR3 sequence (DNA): TGTGCCAGCAGCTTTCAGCGGGACAGCTATAGCAATCAGCCCCAGCATTTT.

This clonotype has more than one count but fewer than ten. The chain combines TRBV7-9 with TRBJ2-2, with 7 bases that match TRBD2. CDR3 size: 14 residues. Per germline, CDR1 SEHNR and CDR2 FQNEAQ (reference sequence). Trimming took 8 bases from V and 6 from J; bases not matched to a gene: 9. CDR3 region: CASFPGGAAGELFF. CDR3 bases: TGTGCCAGCTTTCCGGGAGGCGCGGCCGGGGAGCTGTTTTTT.

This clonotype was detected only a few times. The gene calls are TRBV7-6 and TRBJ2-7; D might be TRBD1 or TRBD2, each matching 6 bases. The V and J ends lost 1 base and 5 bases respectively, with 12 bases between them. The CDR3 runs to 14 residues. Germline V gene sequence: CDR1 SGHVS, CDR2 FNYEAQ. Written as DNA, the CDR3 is TGTGCCAGCAGCTTAGAGGGGGGTGTAGACGAGCAGTACTTC. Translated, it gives CASSLEGGVDEQYF.

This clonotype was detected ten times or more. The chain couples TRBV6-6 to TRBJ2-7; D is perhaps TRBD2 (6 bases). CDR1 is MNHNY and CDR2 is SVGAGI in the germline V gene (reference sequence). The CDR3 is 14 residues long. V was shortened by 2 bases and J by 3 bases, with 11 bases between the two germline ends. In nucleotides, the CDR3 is TGTGCCAGCAGTTACCCACTAGCTAACTACGAGCAGTACTTC. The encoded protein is CASSYPLANYEQYF.